This passage covers 11 T cell receptor beta chains from one sample sequenced in a study of breast tumors, draining lymph nodes, adjacent tissues. In TCRdb, the multiplex PCR reads were re-called with MiXCR into one record per CDR3 protein. The repertoire holds approximately 280,000 distinct CDR3 sequences, roughly 30% seen once, with more than 0.85% in the top ten. Samples came from axillary lymph nodes draining the breast cancer. Sample: axillary lymph node tissue. The receptor set was obtained from a female donor with breast cancer. Some clones in this sample may be carry-over from other donors' samples.

The chain links TRBV27 to TRBJ2-2; no clear D gene. Germline V gene lookup returns CDR1 MNHEY and CDR2 SMNVEV (reference sequence). The CDR3 runs 13 residues. Trimming stripped 3 bases from V and 6 bases from J, with 8 bases between. The CDR3 protein is CASSFVLAGELFF. The CDR3 DNA is TGTGCCAGCAGTTTCGTCCTTGCCGGGGAGCTGTTTTTT.

This chain links TRBV18 with TRBJ2-6; 7 positions match TRBD1. Germline assignment: CDR1 KGHSH and CDR2 LQKENI. With 2 bases clipped from V and 3 bases from J, the junction kept 1 base outside the gene matches. The CDR3 is 15 residues long. The CDR3 is CASSPGTVGANVLTF. CDR3 DNA sequence: TGTGCCAGCTCACCAGGGACAGTTGGGGCCAACGTCCTGACTTTC.

This clonotype was observed at least ten times. As DNA, the CDR3 is TGCAGTGCTAGTGACGACAGGGGAGAGCCCTATAATTCACCCCTCCACTTT. Protein product: CSASDDRGEPYNSPLHF. The V call is TRBV20-1, the J call TRBJ1-6, with 8 nucleotides matching TRBD1. Germline V gene sequence: CDR1 DFQATT, CDR2 SNEGSKA (reference sequence). The CDR3 has 17 residues. V lost 3 bases and J lost 2; bases outside the gene matches: 9.

This clonotype was recorded a few times. This sequence joins TRBV11-1 and TRBJ2-2, with 14 bases lining up with TRBD2. This CDR3 is built from 17 residues. The germline V gene encodes CDR1 SGHAT and CDR2 FQDESV (reference sequence). V lost 4 bases and J lost 5; bases outside the gene matches: 6. The CDR3 here is CASSWGLAGAGTGELFF. The CDR3 DNA sequence: TGTGCCAGCAGCTGGGGACTAGCGGGAGCGGGAACCGGGGAGCTGTTTTTT.

In the case of this clonotype: A single base separates this from a much larger clone, so it may be a read error. The chain carries TRBV5-5 and TRBJ1-4; maybe TRBD1 (5 bases). V lost 4 bases and J 8 bases, leaving 18 bases between the germline ends. Germline V gene data show CDR1 as SGHKS and CDR2 as YYEKEE (reference sequence). The CDR3 covers 15 residues. The CDR3 loop is CASSPGQWVREKLFF. In DNA form, the CDR3 reads TGTGCCAGCAGCCCCGGACAATGGGTAAGGGAAAAACTGTTTTTT.

This clonotype has a count of ten or more. The genes are TRBV30 and TRBJ1-6; tentative D call: TRBD1 (5 bases). The CDR3 consists of 13 residues. Germline CDR1 and CDR2: GTSNPN and SVGIG (reference sequence). V lost 6 bases to trimming and J lost 10 bases, with 16 bases between them. In nucleotides, the CDR3 is TGTGCCTGCAAACAGGAGTCGGGGTCACCCCTCCACTTT. Translated: CACKQESGSPLHF.

This clonotype was seen a few times. The J gene is TRBJ2-2, the V gene TRBV6-5, with 14 nucleotides matching TRBD2. CDR3 length: 17 residues. Germline V CDR1 and CDR2: MNHEY, SVGAGI. V lost 6 bases, J lost 1 base, and 4 bases stayed unmatched. The chain's CDR3 is CASRGTSGRVNTGELFF. The CDR3, as DNA: TGTGCCAGCAGAGGGACTAGCGGGAGAGTGAACACCGGGGAGCTGTTTTTT.

The V call is TRBV19, the J call TRBJ1-5; tentative D call: TRBD1 (5 bases). The germline V gene has CDR1 LNHDA and CDR2 SQIVND (reference sequence). This CDR3 region has 16 residues. The V gene lost 2 bases and the J gene lost 6 bases, with 17 bases spanning the gap. The DNA for the CDR3 is TGTGCCAGTAGTATAACAGGAGCGTTGCAAGGTCAGCCCCAGCATTTT. Its translation: CASSITGALQGQPQHF.

The J gene is TRBJ1-1, the V gene TRBV7-9; D gene ambiguous. CDR1 and CDR2 (germline): SEHNR, FQNEAQ (reference sequence). The CDR3 extends over 12 amino acids. V shed 3 bases and J shed 1 base, with 3 bases lying between them. This chain's CDR3 is CASSFKNTEAFF. CDR3 in DNA: TGTGCCAGCAGCTTTAAGAACACTGAAGCTTTCTTT.

The sample holds a few counts of this clonotype. The V call is TRBV9, the J call TRBJ2-6; TRBD1 might be the D (5 bases). CDR1 and CDR2 from the germline V gene are SGDLS and YYNGEE. Trimming took off 0 bases at V and 11 bases at J, with 9 bases between the two ends. This CDR3 comprises 13 residues. The CDR3 DNA sequence: TGTGCCAGCAGCGTAGAGGGGTCCTACGTCCTGACTTTC. It is translated as CASSVEGSYVLTF.

In its sample, this clonotype was seen many times. This chain connects TRBV20-1 to TRBJ2-1; 13 bases fit TRBD2. Germline CDR1 is DFQATT and CDR2 is SNEGSKA (reference sequence). The ends lost 8 bases at V and 6 bases at J; junction bases unmatched: 4. CDR3 length: 13 amino acids. Written as DNA, the CDR3 is TGCAGTCCTTGGACTAGCGGGAGCAATGAGCAGTTCTTC. Translated: CSPWTSGSNEQFF.